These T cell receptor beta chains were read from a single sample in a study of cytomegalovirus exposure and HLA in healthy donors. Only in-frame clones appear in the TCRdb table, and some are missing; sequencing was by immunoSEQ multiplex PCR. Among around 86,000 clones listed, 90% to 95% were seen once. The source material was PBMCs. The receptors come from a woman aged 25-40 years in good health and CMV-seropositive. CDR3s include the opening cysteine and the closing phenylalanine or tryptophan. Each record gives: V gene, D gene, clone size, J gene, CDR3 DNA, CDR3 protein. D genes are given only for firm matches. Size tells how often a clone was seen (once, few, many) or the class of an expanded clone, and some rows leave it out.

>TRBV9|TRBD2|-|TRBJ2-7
TGTGCCAGCAGCGTAGGGCTAGCGGGCTCCTACGAGCAGTACTTC
CASSVGLAGSYEQYF
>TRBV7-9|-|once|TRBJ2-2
TGTGCCAGCAGCTTGTTGGGGACAGGGGAGCTGTTTTTT
CASSLLGTGELFF
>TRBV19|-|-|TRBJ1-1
TGTGCCAGTAGATTTCAGAACACTGAAGCTTTCTTT
CASRFQNTEAFF
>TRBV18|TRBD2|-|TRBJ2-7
TGTGCCAGCTCACCACCGGGAGTGGGGGAGGGCCGCGAGCAGTACTTC
CASSPPGVGEGREQYF
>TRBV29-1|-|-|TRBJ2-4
TGCAGCGTTGAGACCTCTAGCGAAGGCATTCAGTACTTC
CSVETSSEGIQYF
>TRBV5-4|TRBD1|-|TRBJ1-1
TGTGCCAGCAGCTTGGCCACCGGGACAGGGAACACTGAAGCTTTCTTT
CASSLATGTGNTEAFF
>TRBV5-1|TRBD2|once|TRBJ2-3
TGCGCCAGCAGCCGCGGGACTAGCGGGAGTCTGGATGATACGCAGTATTTT
CASSRGTSGSLDDTQYF
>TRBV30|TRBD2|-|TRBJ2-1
TGTGCCTGGAGTGTACCTGAGCGGGAGAGTGAGTTCTTC
CAWSVPERESEFF
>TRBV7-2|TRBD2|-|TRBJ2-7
TGTGCCAGCAGCCTAGCGGGAGCCCTCGAGTACGAGCAGTACTTC
CASSLAGALEYEQYF
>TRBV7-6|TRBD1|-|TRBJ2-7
TGTGCCAGCAGCTTAACCCCATTGACAGGGATTTCGGGCTACGAGCAGTACTTC
CASSLTPLTGISGYEQYF
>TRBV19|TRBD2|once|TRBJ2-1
TGTGCCAGTAGTAAGGGACTAGCGTTTAGCTCCTACAATGAGCAGTTCTTC
CASSKGLAFSSYNEQFF
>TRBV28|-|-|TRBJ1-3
TGTGCCAGCAGTTTAGCCGCGGTACCCTCTGGAAACACCATATATTTT
CASSLAAVPSGNTIYF
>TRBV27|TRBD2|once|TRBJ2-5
TGTGCCAGCAGTTTGGCTAGCGGGAGAGAGACCCAGTACTTC
CASSLASGRETQYF
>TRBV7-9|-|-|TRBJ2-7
TGTGCCAGCAGCTTAAAGGGGGGCGCAGCGGGACACGCCTACGAGCAGTACTTC
CASSLKGGAAGHAYEQYF
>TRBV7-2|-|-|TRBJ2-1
TGTGCCAGCAGCTTATACTCATTTGAGTCCTACAATGAGCAGTTCTTC
CASSLYSFESYNEQFF
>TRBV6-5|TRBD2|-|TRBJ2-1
TGTGCCAGCAGACTAGCGGGAGTATCCCACAATGAGCAGTTCTTC
CASRLAGVSHNEQFF
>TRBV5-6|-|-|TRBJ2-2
TGTGCCAGCAGCTTACGGGACCAGGGGACCGGGGAGCTGTTTTTT
CASSLRDQGTGELFF
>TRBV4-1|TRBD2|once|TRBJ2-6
TGCGCCAGCAGCCAAGTACCTTTCGGGGGGTCTGGGGCCAACGTCCTGACTTTC
CASSQVPFGGSGANVLTF
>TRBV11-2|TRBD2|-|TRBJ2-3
TGTGCCAGCAGCGCTAGTGGGTCCGGGAGGGCCTTTGATACGCAGTATTTT
CASSASGSGRAFDTQYF
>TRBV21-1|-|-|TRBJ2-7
TGTGCCAGCAGCCCCCGGGACAGCTCCTACGAGCAGTACTTC
CASSPRDSSYEQYF
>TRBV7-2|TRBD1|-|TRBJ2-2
TGTGCCAGCAGCTTACACCGCGACAGGGGCTTTAGGGGGGAGCTGTTTTTT
CASSLHRDRGFRGELFF
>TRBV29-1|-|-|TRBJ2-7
TGCAGCGTTGAGGAGGGGGCAGGGACCGAGCAGTACTTC
CSVEEGAGTEQYF